One and the same sample provided the 3 T cell receptor beta chains below, sequenced in a study of human T cells and chemical hapten exposure. Time point meaning: pre-sensitization, week 0. Treatment defined: therapeutic diphenylcyclopropenone sensitization with weekly scalp DPC. TCRdb passed the RACE reads through MiXCR, listing each CDR3 protein once. This repertoire shows roughly 110,000 distinct CDR3 sequences, 9% to 15% found once; its top ten account for around 1.6%. The starting material was whole blood, obtained in connection with sensitization to the hapten diphenylcyclopropenone (DPC). The receptors here all came from a woman in her forties or fifties with alopecia areata. Some clones in this sample may be carry-over from other donors' samples.

The CDR3 protein is CASSYSGQGDSPLHF. CDR3 in DNA: TGTGCCAGCAGTTACTCAGGACAGGGTGATTCACCCCTCCACTTT. The V call is TRBV6-5, the J call TRBJ1-6; 8 nucleotides line up with TRBD1. Germline CDR1 and CDR2: MNHEY and SVGAGI. The CDR3 extends over 15 amino acids. J was trimmed by 8 bases and V by 0 bases; bases with no gene match: 3.

This clonotype showed up just a few times. The junction departs from germline at one end; a sequencing error may be responsible. The V and J genes are TRBV7-7 and TRBJ2-2, with a weak D call TRBD2 (5 bases). The germline CDR1 and CDR2 sequences are SSHAT and FNYEAQ (reference sequence). The CDR3 covers 15 residues. The DNA for the CDR3 is TGTGCTAGCAGTAAGAGCGGCCTATTCGCGGGGGAGCTGTTTTTT. Residues: CASSKSGLFAGELFF.

This clonotype has more than one count but fewer than ten. V gene TRBV7-2 combines with J gene TRBJ1-2; D is possibly TRBD1 (6 bases). The length of the CDR3 is 15 residues. The V end was cut by 1 base, the J end by 2 bases, with 11 bases between. Looked up from germline, CDR1 is SGHTA and CDR2 is FQGNSA. The CDR3 DNA sequence: TGTGCCAGCAGCTTAGAGGGGGGACGGAACTATGGCTACACCTTC. Translated, it gives CASSLEGGRNYGYTF.